This T cell receptor beta chain was captured in a study of T cell responses to AZD1222 COVID-19 vaccine. Comment on this clone: Antigen unknown.

Broader study findings: There were mostly white British donors and more females than males, and clonal diversity was possibly underestimated. Among vaccine-associated CD4 TCRs, coverage spanned spike, with dominance at 160-218 and 743-854.

Produced via immunoSEQ multiplex PCR; TCRdb's table is partial and in-frame only. Among about 130,000 clones listed, over 75% were seen once. Germline loops: CDR1 SGHNT, CDR2 YYREEE (reference sequence). V gave up 4 bases and J gave up 0 bases, with 10 bases separating them. This CDR3 region has 14 residues. The receptor comes from an adult in good health. The V gene is TRBV5-4, the J gene TRBJ1-2, with no clear D. The sequencing used peripheral blood, collected on day 0 of AZD1222 vaccination. The CDR3 region is CASSLVDTNYGYTF. CDR3 DNA sequence: TGTGCCAGCAGCCTTGTCGACACTAACTATGGCTACACCTTC.